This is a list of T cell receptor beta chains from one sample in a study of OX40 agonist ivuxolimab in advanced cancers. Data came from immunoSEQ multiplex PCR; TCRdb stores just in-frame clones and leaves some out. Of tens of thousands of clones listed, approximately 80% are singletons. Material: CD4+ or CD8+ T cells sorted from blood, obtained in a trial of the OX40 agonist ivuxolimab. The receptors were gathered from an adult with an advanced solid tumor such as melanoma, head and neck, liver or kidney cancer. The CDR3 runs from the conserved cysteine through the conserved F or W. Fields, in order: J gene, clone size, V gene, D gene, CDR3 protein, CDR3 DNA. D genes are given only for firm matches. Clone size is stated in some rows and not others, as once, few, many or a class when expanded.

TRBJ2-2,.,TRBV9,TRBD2,CASSPYRSGRAPGELFF,TGTGCCAGCAGCCCTTACCGGAGCGGGAGGGCCCCCGGGGAGCTGTTTTTT
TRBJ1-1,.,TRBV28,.,CASSALMNTEAFF,TGTGCCAGCTCCGCGCTTATGAACACTGAAGCTTTCTTT
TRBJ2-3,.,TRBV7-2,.,CASSPSGDTQYF,TGTGCCAGCAGCCCTTCAGGGGATACGCAGTATTTT
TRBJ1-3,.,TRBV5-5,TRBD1,CASSLQGAQSGNTIYF,TGTGCCAGCAGCTTGCAGGGGGCGCAGTCTGGAAACACCATATATTTT
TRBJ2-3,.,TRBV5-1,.,CASSLAGPKWTDTQYF,TGCGCCAGCAGCTTGGCAGGGCCTAAATGGACAGATACGCAGTATTTT
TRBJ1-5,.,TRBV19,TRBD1,CASSMRGQGGQPQHF,TGTGCCAGTAGTATGCGGGGACAGGGTGGTCAGCCCCAGCATTTT
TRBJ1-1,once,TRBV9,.,CASSVVVGTEAFF,TGTGCCAGCAGCGTAGTGGTAGGCACTGAAGCTTTCTTT
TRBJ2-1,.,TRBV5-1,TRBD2,CASTAGGTYNEQFF,TGCGCCAGCACCGCGGGAGGCACCTACAATGAGCAGTTCTTC
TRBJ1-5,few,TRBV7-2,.,CASSRAGTDNQPQHF,TGTGCCAGCAGCCGAGCAGGGACGGACAATCAGCCCCAGCATTTT
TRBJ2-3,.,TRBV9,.,CASSVDIGTDTQYF,TGTGCCAGCAGCGTAGACATCGGCACAGATACGCAGTATTTT
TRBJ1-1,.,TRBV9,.,CASSASPGTPGINTEAFF,TGTGCCAGCAGCGCATCCCCCGGGACCCCCGGCATCAACACTGAAGCTTTCTTT
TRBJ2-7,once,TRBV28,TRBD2,CASTLAGGPYEQYF,TGTGCCAGCACCCTAGCGGGAGGCCCCTACGAGCAGTACTTC
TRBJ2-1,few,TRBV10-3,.,CAISESGVEQFF,TGTGCCATCAGTGAGTCTGGCGTAGAGCAGTTCTTC
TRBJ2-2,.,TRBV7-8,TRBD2,CASSPWGAGVVTGELFF,TGTGCCAGCAGCCCCTGGGGAGCGGGAGTGGTAACCGGGGAGCTGTTTTTT
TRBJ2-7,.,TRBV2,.,CASSVEAGVSYEQYF,TGTGCCAGCAGTGTGGAGGCGGGCGTCTCCTACGAGCAGTACTTC
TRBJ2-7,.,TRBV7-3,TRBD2,CASSLRLAGGEQYF,TGTGCCAGCAGCTTAAGGCTAGCGGGAGGCGAGCAGTACTTC
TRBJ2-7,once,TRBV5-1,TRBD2,CASSPSGGRSYEQYF,TGCGCCAGCAGCCCCTCGGGGGGTAGATCCTACGAGCAGTACTTC
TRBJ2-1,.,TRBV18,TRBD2,CASSLSSGGSNEQFF,TGTGCCAGCTCCCTGAGCTCGGGGGGGTCCAATGAGCAGTTCTTC
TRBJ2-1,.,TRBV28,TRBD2,CASSLPRLSGTSYEQFF,TGTGCCAGCAGTTTACCCCGCCTCTCCGGGACTAGCTATGAGCAGTTCTTC
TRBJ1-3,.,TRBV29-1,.,CSVDTGLSGNTIYF,TGCAGCGTTGACACAGGGCTCTCTGGAAACACCATATATTTT
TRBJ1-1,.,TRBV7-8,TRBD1,CASSLRDRGGTEAFF,TGTGCCAGCAGCCTACGGGACAGGGGAGGCACTGAAGCTTTCTTT
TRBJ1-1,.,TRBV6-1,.,CASYSLRETEAFF,TGTGCCAGTTACAGCTTAAGGGAGACTGAAGCTTTCTTT
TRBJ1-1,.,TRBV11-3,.,CASSLGPEGRIMITEAFF,TGTGCCAGCAGCTTAGGGCCCGAGGGGCGGATCATGATCACTGAAGCTTTCTTT
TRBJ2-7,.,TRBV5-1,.,CASSRPEGHEQYF,TGCGCCAGCAGCCGTCCAGAGGGCCACGAGCAGTACTTC
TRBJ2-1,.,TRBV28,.,CASSYRVGLVSISEQFF,TGTGCCAGCAGTTATCGGGTGGGGCTAGTATCTATCAGTGAGCAGTTCTTC
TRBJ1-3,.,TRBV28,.,CASSFWGAQSGNTIYF,TGTGCCAGCAGTTTCTGGGGCGCCCAGTCTGGAAACACCATATATTTT
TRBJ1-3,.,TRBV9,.,CASSASGTLSSGNTIYF,TGTGCCAGCAGCGCTAGCGGGACTCTCAGCTCTGGAAACACCATATATTTT
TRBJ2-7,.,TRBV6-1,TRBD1,CASSLGTGFSYEQYF,TGTGCCAGCAGTCTAGGGACAGGCTTCTCCTACGAGCAGTACTTC
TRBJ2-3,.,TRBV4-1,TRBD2,CASSLIPLLLAGGRDTQYF,TGCGCCAGCAGCCTTATCCCCCTCCTACTAGCGGGGGGGCGAGATACGCAGTATTTT
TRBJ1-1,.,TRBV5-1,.,CASSLALGGTEAFF,TGCGCCAGCAGCTTGGCCCTGGGGGGGACTGAAGCTTTCTTT
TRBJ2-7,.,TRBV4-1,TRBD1,CASSRGQGAYEQYF,TGCGCCAGCAGCCGAGGACAGGGGGCCTACGAGCAGTACTTC
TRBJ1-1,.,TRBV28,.,CASSTVNTEAFF,TGTGCCAGCAGTACCGTGAACACTGAAGCTTTCTTT
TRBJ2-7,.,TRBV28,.,CASSLDYDPRGTSYEQYF,TGTGCCAGCAGTCTCGATTATGACCCTCGGGGGACCTCCTACGAGCAGTACTTC
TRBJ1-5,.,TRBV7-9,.,CASRRGANQPQHF,TGTGCCAGCCGTCGGGGGGCGAATCAGCCCCAGCATTTT
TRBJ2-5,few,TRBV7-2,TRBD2,CASSFGRAETQYF,TGTGCCAGCAGCTTCGGGAGGGCAGAGACCCAGTACTTC
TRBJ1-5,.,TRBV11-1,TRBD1,CASSSPRTGWMSNQPQHF,TGTGCCAGCAGCTCCCCCCGGACAGGGTGGATGAGCAATCAGCCCCAGCATTTT
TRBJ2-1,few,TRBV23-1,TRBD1,CASSQYGQGYPNEQFF,TGCGCCAGCAGTCAATACGGACAGGGGTACCCAAATGAGCAGTTCTTC
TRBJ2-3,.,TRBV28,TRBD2,CASSLEGLAGPPDTQYF,TGTGCCAGCAGTTTAGAAGGACTAGCGGGCCCCCCAGATACGCAGTATTTT
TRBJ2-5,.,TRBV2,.,CASNIKSVDQYF,TGTGCCAGCAATATAAAATCAGTGGACCAGTACTTC
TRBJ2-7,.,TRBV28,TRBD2,CASSPTGLADEQYF,TGTGCCAGCAGCCCTACCGGACTAGCGGACGAGCAGTACTTC
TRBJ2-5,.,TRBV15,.,CATKYRAQETQYF,TGTGCCACCAAATACAGGGCTCAAGAGACCCAGTACTTC
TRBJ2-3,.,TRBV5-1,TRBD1,CASSGTGFTDTQYF,TGCGCCAGCAGCGGGACAGGGTTCACAGATACGCAGTATTTT
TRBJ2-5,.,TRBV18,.,CASSRLQETQYF,TGTGCCAGCTCACGACTCCAAGAGACCCAGTACTTC
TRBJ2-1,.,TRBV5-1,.,CASSLGGTTYNEQFF,TGCGCCAGCTCCCTGGGGGGGACAACCTACAATGAGCAGTTCTTC
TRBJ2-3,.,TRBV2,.,CASSSTDTQYF,TGTGCCAGCAGCAGCACAGATACGCAGTATTTT
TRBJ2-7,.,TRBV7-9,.,CASTPKGSLGIYEQYF,TGTGCCAGCACCCCGAAAGGATCACTGGGAATCTACGAGCAGTACTTC
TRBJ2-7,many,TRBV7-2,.,CASSLVPHEQYF,TGTGCCAGCAGCTTAGTCCCTCACGAGCAGTACTTC
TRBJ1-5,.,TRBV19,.,CASSFGRDSNQPQHF,TGTGCCAGTAGTTTCGGCAGGGACAGCAATCAGCCCCAGCATTTT
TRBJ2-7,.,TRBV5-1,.,CASSSSLGAGEQYF,TGCGCCAGCAGCTCATCACTTGGGGCAGGGGAGCAGTACTTC
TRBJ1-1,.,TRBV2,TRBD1,CASSEWTGVPRRAFF,TGTGCCAGCAGTGAATGGACAGGGGTCCCAAGGCGAGCTTTCTTT
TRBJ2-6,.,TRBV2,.,CASSDQLSGANVLTF,TGTGCCAGCAGTGATCAGCTCTCTGGGGCCAACGTCCTGACTTTC
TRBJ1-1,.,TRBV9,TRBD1,CASSPNWGQGQAFF,TGTGCCAGCAGCCCCAACTGGGGACAGGGTCAAGCTTTCTTT
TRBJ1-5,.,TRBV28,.,CASRVDSLNQPQHF,TGTGCCAGCAGAGTGGACAGCCTTAATCAGCCCCAGCATTTT
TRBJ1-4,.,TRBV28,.,CASSLGGFRKLFF,TGTGCCAGCAGCCTGGGGGGTTTTAGGAAACTGTTTTTT
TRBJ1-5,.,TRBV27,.,CASAFDSNQPQHF,TGTGCCAGTGCTTTCGACAGCAATCAGCCCCAGCATTTT
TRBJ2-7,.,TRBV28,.,CASKGQADRSYEQYF,TGTGCCAGCAAAGGGCAGGCTGACCGCTCCTACGAGCAGTACTTC